Each of the 5 T cell receptor beta chains below was sequenced from the same sample in a study of T cells in Graves' hyperthyroidism and ophthalmopathy. The source material, RNA transcripts, was used to amplify TCR beta CDR3 regions. The study used the HTBI primer set for a first-round RT-PCR of the TCR CDR3. TCRdb independently ran MiXCR on the multiplex PCR reads; one entry per CDR3 protein. In the table there are fewer than 650,000 distinct CDR3 sequences, approximately 15% of which are singletons. The sequenced sample consisted of blood. The source is a woman aged 40 to 50 with Graves' ophthalmopathy.

This chain links TRBV7-2 with TRBJ2-1; D not resolved. This CDR3 spans 16 amino acids. Trimming shortened V by 2 bases and J by 0 bases, and 11 bases separated the two germline ends. Germline V lookup: CDR1 SGHTA, CDR2 FQGNSA. The CDR3 is CASSLRVQSSYNEQFF. The CDR3 DNA is TGTGCCAGCAGCTTACGGGTCCAAAGCTCCTACAATGAGCAGTTCTTC.

Ten or more counts support this clonotype. This chain links TRBV6-2 or TRBV6-3 with TRBJ1-1; unclear D gene. CDR3 length equals 15 residues. The V end was cut by 5 bases, the J end by 0 bases, with 13 bases between. CDR1 is MNHEY and CDR2 is SVGEGT in the germline V gene. The CDR3, as DNA: TGTGCCAGCAGTCCGCCGTGGCGACTGAACACTGAAGCTTTCTTT. Amino acid sequence: CASSPPWRLNTEAFF.

Many counts were recorded for this clonotype. The chain employs TRBV19 and TRBJ2-2; TRBD1 is a possible D gene (5 bases). The V gene lost 7 bases and the J gene lost 4 bases, with 13 bases spanning the gap. This CDR3 contains 14 residues. The V gene's germline CDR1 is LNHDA and CDR2 SQIVND (reference sequence). CDR3 nucleotides: TGTGCCAGTACCCGACCCGACAGCACCGGGGAGCTGTTTTTT. Amino acids: CASTRPDSTGELFF.

The chain couples TRBV11-2 to TRBJ1-1; D not certain. The CDR3 runs 13 residues. Trimming removed 5 bases at V and 5 bases at J, with 12 bases between. Per germline, CDR1 SGHAT and CDR2 FQNNGV. This CDR3 reads CASSPNLGTEAFF. For the CDR3, the DNA is TGTGCCAGCAGCCCCAACCTGGGGACTGAAGCTTTCTTT.

The J gene is TRBJ2-7, the V gene TRBV18; D gene unclear. The germline V and J ends were trimmed by 3 bases and 7 bases, with 19 bases remaining between them. This CDR3 spans 15 amino acids. CDR1 and CDR2 (germline): KGHSH, LQKENI. The CDR3 sequence: CASSPRSGGDEEQYF. CDR3 nucleotides: TGTGCCAGCTCACCCCGGTCGGGCGGAGATGAGGAGCAGTACTTC.